This TCR beta chain was identified in a study of blood T cells in healthy people across ages. As for the study in general: About one barcoded beta molecule per two T cells was the capture yield of template switching. Study results and caveats: Estimated diversity, derived from one million T cells, was regarded as an underestimate. Among T cells, TCR beta diversity per million cells dropped roughly linearly as age rose.

The CDR3 has 13 residues. The germline V gene encodes CDR1 SEHNR and CDR2 FQNEAQ (reference sequence). Turning to this clonotype: What it binds is unknown.

Together with a sample-barcoded 5' primer, a J-beta primer mix was included in a second PCR lasting roughly 7 to 11 cycles. Every molecule of cDNA carried a tag from a template-switch adaptor with 12 random nucleotides. TCRdb reprocessed the 5' RACE reads via MiXCR and lists one record per CDR3 protein. The sample has about 640,000 distinct CDR3 sequences; approximately 59% are singletons. The source of this sequence is a man in his sixties in good health. This rearrangement joins TRBV7-9 to TRBJ2-4, with D perhaps given as TRBD1 or TRBD2 (5 bases each). The DNA end is a closer match to TRBJ2-7, so the J assignment may be wrong. Sequencing input: blood. The CDR3 reads CASSPVGAYEQYF. The CDR3 DNA sequence: TGTGCCAGCAGCCCCGTGGGGGCCTACGAGCAGTACTTC.